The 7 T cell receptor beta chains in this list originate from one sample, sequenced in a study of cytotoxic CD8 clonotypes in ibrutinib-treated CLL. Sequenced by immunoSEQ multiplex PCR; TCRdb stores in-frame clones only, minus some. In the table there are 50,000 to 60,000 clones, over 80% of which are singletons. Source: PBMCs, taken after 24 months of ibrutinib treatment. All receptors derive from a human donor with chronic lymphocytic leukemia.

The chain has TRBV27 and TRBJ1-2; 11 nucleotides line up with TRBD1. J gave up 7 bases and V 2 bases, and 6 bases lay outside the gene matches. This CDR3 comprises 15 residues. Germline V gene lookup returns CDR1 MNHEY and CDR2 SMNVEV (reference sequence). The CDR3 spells CASSLRPGQGGGYTF. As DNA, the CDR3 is TGTGCCAGCAGTTTACGGCCGGGACAGGGGGGTGGCTACACCTTC.

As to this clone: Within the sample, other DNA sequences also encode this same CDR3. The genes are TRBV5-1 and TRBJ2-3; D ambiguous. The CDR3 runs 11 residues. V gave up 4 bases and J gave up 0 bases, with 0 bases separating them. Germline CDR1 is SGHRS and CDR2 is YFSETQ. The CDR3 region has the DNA TGCGCCAGCAGCAGCACAGATACGCAGTATTTT. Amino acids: CASSSTDTQYF.

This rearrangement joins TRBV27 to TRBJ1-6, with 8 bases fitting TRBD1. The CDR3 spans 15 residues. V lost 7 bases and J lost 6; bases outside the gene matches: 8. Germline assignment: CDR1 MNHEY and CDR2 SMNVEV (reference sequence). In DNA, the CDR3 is TGTGCCAGCAACTTTCAGGGGGCGGGTAATTCACCCCTCCACTTT. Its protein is CASNFQGAGNSPLHF.

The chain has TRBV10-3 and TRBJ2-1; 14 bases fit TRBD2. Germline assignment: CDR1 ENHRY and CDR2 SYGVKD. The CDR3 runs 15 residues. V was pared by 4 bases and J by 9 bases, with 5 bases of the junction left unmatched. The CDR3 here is CAISGGTSGSFEQFF. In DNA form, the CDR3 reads TGTGCCATCAGTGGCGGGACTAGCGGGAGTTTTGAGCAGTTCTTC.

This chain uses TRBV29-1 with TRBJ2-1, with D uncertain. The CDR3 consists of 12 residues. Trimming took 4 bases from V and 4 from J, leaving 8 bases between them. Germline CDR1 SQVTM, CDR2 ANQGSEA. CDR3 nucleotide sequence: TGCAGCGTTGTGTTCAGTTACAATGAGCAGTTCTTC. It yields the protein CSVVFSYNEQFF.

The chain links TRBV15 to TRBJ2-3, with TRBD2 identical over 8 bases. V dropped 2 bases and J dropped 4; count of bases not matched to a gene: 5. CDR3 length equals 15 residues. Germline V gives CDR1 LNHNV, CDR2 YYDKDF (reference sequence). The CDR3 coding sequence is TGTGCCACCAGCAGAAAAGCGGGAGCGCCAGATACGCAGTATTTT. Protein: CATSRKAGAPDTQYF.

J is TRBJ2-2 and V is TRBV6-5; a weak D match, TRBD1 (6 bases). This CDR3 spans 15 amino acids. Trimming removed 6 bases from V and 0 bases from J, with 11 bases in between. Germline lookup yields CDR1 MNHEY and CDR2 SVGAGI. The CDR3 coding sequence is TGTGCCAGCAGAGCTGGGACAACGAACACCGGGGAGCTGTTTTTT. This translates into CASRAGTTNTGELFF.